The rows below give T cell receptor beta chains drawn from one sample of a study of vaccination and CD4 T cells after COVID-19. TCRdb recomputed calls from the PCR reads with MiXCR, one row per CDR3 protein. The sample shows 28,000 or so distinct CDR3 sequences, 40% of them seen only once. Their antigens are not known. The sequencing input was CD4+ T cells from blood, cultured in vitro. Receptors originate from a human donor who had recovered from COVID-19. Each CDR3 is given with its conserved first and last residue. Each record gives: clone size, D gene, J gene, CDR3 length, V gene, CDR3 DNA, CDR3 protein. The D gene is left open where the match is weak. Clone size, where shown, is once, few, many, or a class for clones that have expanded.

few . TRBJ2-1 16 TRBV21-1 TGTGCCAGCACCACGGGCAACCGCATCAGCGGGGATGAGCAGTTCTTC CASTTGNRISGDEQFF
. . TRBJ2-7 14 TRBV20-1 TGCAGTGCTGGGGGCGTGGCGGCCTCCTACGAGCAGTACTTC CSAGGVAASYEQYF
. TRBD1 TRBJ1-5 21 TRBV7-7 TGTGCTAGCAACTTGATAACGACAGGGAGAATATCTGCTTTTGGCAATCAGCCCCAGCATTTT CASNLITTGRISAFGNQPQHF
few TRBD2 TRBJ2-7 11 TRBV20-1 TGCAGTGCCGGGGGGGCCCACGAGCAGTACTTC CSAGGAHEQYF
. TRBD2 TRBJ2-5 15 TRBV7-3 TGTGCCAGCAGCTTAAACGGGGGGGGCTTGGAGACCCAGTACTTC CASSLNGGGLETQYF
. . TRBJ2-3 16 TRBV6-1 TGTGCCAGCAGCCCACCGGGACACAAGTCCACAGATACGCAGTATTTT CASSPPGHKSTDTQYF
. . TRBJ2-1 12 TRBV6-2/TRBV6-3 TGTGCCAGCAGCAAGGACGAGAATGAGCAGTTCTTC CASSKDENEQFF
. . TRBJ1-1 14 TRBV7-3 TGTGCCAGCAGCTTAGGGGGGACGAACACTGAAGCTTTCTTT CASSLGGTNTEAFF
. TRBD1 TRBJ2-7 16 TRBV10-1 TGCGCCAGCAGTGCCACATTCGGACAGGGGAGTTACGAGCAGTACTTC CASSATFGQGSYEQYF
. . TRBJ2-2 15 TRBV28 TGTGCCAGCAGTCCCCCAGGCCGGGACACCGGGGAGCTGTTTTTT CASSPPGRDTGELFF
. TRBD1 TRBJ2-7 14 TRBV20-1 TGCAGTGCCCCCCCCCGGGACAGGGCCTACGAGCAGTACTTC CSAPPRDRAYEQYF
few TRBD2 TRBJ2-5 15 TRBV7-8 TGTGCCAGCAGCTCCACTAGCGGGGGTGCAGAGACCCAGTACTTC CASSSTSGGAETQYF
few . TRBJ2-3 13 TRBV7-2 TGTGCCAGCAGCTTACAGCACACAGATACGCAGTATTTT CASSLQHTDTQYF
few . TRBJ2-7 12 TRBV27 TGTACCCTCCCGTACACTAACTACGAGCAGTACTTC CTLPYTNYEQYF
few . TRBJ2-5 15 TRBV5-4 TGTGCCAGCAGCTTGGACGGGGTACGCCAAGAGACCCAGTACTTC CASSLDGVRQETQYF
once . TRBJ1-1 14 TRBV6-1 TGTGCCAGCATTCGAGGGGTACAGAGCACTGAAGCTTTCTTT CASIRGVQSTEAFF
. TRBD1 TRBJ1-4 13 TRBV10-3 TGTGCCATCACTCAGGGGGGCGGTGAAAAACTGTTTTTT CAITQGGGEKLFF
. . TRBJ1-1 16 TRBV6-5 TGTGCCAGCAGTTACCCAACAGGGACTAAGAACACTGAAGCTTTCTTT CASSYPTGTKNTEAFF
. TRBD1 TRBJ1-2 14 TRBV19 TGTGCCAGTATTCCGGACAGGGGGACAGCTGGCTACACCTTC CASIPDRGTAGYTF
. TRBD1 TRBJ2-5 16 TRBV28 TGTGCCAGCAGTTTATTAGGGCAGGGGGCGGGGGAGACCCAGTACTTC CASSLLGQGAGETQYF
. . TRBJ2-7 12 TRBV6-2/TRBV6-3 TGTGCCAGCAGTTACAGCGCCTACGAGCAGTACTTC CASSYSAYEQYF
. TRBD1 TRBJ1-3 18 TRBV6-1 TGTGCCAGCAGTCGCGAGGGACAGGGCCCCCTCAGTGGAAACACCATATATTTT CASSREGQGPLSGNTIYF
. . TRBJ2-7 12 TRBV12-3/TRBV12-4 TGTGCCAGCAGTCCTTTCCTGGGCGAGCAGTACTTC CASSPFLGEQYF
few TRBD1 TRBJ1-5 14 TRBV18 TGTGCCAGCTCACCCCGAGGACAGGGACAGCCCCAGCATTTT CASSPRGQGQPQHF
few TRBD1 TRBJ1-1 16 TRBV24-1 TGTGCCACCAGTGACCCCACGAGGACAGGGAACACTGAAGCTTTCTTT CATSDPTRTGNTEAFF
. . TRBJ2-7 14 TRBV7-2 TGTGCCAGCAGCTTAGTAGGGGGGGCCAACGAGCAGTACTTC CASSLVGGANEQYF
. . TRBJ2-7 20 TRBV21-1 TGTGCCAGCCCAGCAACATGCCCCCTTATCAACCGGGCTGGCTCCTACGAGCAGTACTTC CASPATCPLINRAGSYEQYF
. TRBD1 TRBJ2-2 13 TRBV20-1 TGCAGTGCTAGCAGGGGGCGTGAAGGGGAGCTGTTTTTT CSASRGREGELFF
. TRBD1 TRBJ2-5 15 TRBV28 TGTGCCAGCAGTTTACCCAGGGGGCCCGGGGAGACCCAGTACTTC CASSLPRGPGETQYF
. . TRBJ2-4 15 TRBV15 TGTGCCACCAGCAGAGACCCGGGGGCTGAGAACATTCAGTACTTC CATSRDPGAENIQYF
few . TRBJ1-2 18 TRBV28 TGTGCCAGCAGTTTGGGAGGGCAGGACCAAAAATCCCGCTATGGCTACACCTTC CASSLGGQDQKSRYGYTF
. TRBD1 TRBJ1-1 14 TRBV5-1 TGCGCCAGCAGCTTTCGGACAGGGAACACTGAAGCTTTCTTT CASSFRTGNTEAFF
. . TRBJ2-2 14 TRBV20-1 TGCAGTGCGTCCGGGACGGTAAACACCGGGGAGCTGTTTTTT CSASGTVNTGELFF
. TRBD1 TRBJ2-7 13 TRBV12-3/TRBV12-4 TGTGCCAGCAGCCGGGACAGGGTTTACGAGCAGTACTTC CASSRDRVYEQYF
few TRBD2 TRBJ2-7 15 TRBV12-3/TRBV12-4 TGTGCCAGCAGTTTGGGTCTAGCGGTAAAAAAGGCGCAGTACTTC CASSLGLAVKKAQYF
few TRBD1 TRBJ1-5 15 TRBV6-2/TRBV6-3 TGTGCCAGCAGTACAGGGGGCCGGGGCAATCAGCCCCAGCATTTT CASSTGGRGNQPQHF
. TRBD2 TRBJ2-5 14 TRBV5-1 TGCGCCAGCAGCAGCGGGGCCGGGCAAGAGACCCAGTACTTC CASSSGAGQETQYF
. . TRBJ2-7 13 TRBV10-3 TGTGCCATCAGATCCTCCCCTCAGCGCGAGCAGTACTTC CAIRSSPQREQYF
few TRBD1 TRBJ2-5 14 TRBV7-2 TGTGCCAGCAGCGGTGGACAGGGCCTAGAGACCCAGTACTTC CASSGGQGLETQYF
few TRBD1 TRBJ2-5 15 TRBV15 TGTGCCACCAGGAGAGGGACAGGTGTGCAAGAGACCCAGTACTTC CATRRGTGVQETQYF
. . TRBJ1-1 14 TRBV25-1 TGTGCCAGCAGTGAATATCACAGTAACACTGAAGCTTTCTTT CASSEYHSNTEAFF
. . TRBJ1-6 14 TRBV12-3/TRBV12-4 TGTGCCAGCACTTTGAGGCACCTTAATTCACCCCTCCACTTT CASTLRHLNSPLHF
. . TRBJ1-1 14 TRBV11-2 TGTGCCAGCAGCGTAGAGGTCGGCTACACTGAAGCTTTCTTT CASSVEVGYTEAFF
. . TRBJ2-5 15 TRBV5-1 TGCGCCAGCAGCTTGCCCGGGACCTACGAAGAGACCCAGTACTTC CASSLPGTYEETQYF
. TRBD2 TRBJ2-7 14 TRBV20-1 TGCGTTGCCACGGGCGCGGGGGTCGCCTACGAGCAGTACTTC CVATGAGVAYEQYF
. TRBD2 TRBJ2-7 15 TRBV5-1 TGCGCCAGCAGCTTAGAGCGGGGGGGCCAGAACCGGCAGTACTTC CASSLERGGQNRQYF
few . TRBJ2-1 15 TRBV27 TGTGCCAGCAGTGACATTTATCTGAGCATCAATGAGCAGTTCTTC CASSDIYLSINEQFF
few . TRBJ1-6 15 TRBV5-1 TGCGCCAGCAGCCCCGCCCGCTACAGGGATTCACCCCTCCACTTT CASSPARYRDSPLHF
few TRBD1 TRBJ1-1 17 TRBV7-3 TGTGCCAGCAGCCGAACCGGGACAGGAAGGGGGGGCGCTGAAGCTTTCTTT CASSRTGTGRGGAEAFF
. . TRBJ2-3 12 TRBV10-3 TGTGCCATCAGTGACAGGGCAGATACGCAGTATTTT CAISDRADTQYF
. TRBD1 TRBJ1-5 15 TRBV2 TGTGCCAGCAGCTTAATGGACAGGGAAGGCCAGCCCCAGCATTTT CASSLMDREGQPQHF
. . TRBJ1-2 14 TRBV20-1 TGCAGTGCTCGCGTCGAGAGGAGGCCCTATGGCTACACCTTC CSARVERRPYGYTF
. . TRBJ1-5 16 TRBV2 TGTGCCAGCAGTGAACTTGGCCAGGGAGCTAATCAGCCCCAGCATTTT CASSELGQGANQPQHF
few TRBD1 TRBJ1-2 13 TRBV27 TGTGCCAGCAGGCGACAGGGGGCCGGTGGCTACACCTTC CASRRQGAGGYTF
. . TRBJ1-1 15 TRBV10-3 TGTGCCATCAGTGAGTCGGGGGTGCCGAACACTGAAGCTTTCTTT CAISESGVPNTEAFF
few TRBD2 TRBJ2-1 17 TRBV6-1 TGTGCCAGCAGTCAATCCACCACTAGCGGGAGGCCTGGTGAGCAGTTCTTC CASSQSTTSGRPGEQFF
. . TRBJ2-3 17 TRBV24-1 TGTGCCACCAGTGATCCTCGACAGGCGGCTAGCACAGATACGCAGTATTTT CATSDPRQAASTDTQYF